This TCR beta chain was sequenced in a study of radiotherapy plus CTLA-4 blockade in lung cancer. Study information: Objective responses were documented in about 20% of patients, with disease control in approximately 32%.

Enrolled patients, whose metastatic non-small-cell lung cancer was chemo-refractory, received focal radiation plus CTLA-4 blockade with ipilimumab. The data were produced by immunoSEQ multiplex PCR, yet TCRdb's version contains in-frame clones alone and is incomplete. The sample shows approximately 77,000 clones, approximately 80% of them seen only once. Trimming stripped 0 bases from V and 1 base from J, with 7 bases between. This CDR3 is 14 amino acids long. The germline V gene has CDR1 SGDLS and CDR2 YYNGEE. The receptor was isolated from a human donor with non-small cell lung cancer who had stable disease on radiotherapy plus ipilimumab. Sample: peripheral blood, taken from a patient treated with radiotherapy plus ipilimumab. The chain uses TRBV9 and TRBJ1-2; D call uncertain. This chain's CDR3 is CASSVGNNNYGYTF. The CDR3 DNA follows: TGTGCCAGCAGCGTAGGGAATAATAACTATGGCTACACCTTC.